The clone carrying this TCR beta chain was recorded a few times. Its antigen is undetermined. The data were taken from a study of T cell repertoires in aging, cancer and after chemotherapy. Study-wide results and limits: Rebound thymic output was suggested by rising median generation probability during chemotherapy in each cancer cohort.

Peripheral blood genomic DNA, not sorted cells or RNA, was the template. TRB rearrangements spanning V, D and J were amplified using mixed TRB-A/B primers. TCRdb analysed the multiplex PCR reads with MiXCR anew, one entry per CDR3 protein. The profile shows about 5,800 distinct CDR3 sequences, less than 25% of them singletons. The source of this sequence is a human donor with a blood cancer. The sample was blood.

In nucleotides, the CDR3 is TGTGCCAGCAGCTTGGGACAGAGCTATGGCTACACCTTC. Translation: CASSLGQSYGYTF. The chain is built from TRBV7-9 and TRBJ1-2; 7 bases align to TRBD1. The junction had 2 bases not matched to a gene; V was cut back by 3 bases and J by 4 bases. The CDR3 runs to 13 residues. CDR1 is SEHNR, CDR2 FQNEAQ, per germline (reference sequence).